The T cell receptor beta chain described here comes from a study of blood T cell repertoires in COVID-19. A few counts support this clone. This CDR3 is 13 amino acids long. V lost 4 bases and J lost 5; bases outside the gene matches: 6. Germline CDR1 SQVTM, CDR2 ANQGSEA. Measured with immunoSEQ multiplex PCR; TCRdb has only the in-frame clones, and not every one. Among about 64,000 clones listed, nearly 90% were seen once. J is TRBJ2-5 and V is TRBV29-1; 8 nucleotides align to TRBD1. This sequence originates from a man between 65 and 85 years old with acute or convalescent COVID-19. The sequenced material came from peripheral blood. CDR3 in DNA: TGCAGCGTTGTTCAGGGGGCTGGCGAGACCCAGTACTTC. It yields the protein CSVVQGAGETQYF.